A single sample is the source of the 25 T cell receptor beta chains below, sequenced in a study of shared clonotypes between healthy human individuals. Data came from immunoSEQ multiplex PCR; TCRdb stores just in-frame clones and leaves some out. The sample yields approximately 180,000 clones, approximately 92% seen once. The sample consisted of naive CD4+ T cells sorted from blood. Stated subset: CD45RA+ positively selected. The origin of the receptors is a woman under 40 in good health.

Regarding this clone: At the DNA level, this CDR3 is encoded by other sequences in the same sample as well. The chain links TRBV28 to TRBJ2-5; 10 nucleotides match TRBD1. The end of the DNA aligns better with TRBJ2-7, so the J call may be wrong. The CDR3 has 14 residues. Germline V gene sequence: CDR1 MDHEN, CDR2 SYDVKM. The CDR3 region has the DNA TGTGCCAGCAGAGGACAGGGGGACTCTTACGAGCAGTACTTC. Its translation: CASRGQGDSYEQYF.

The chain carries TRBV11-2 and TRBJ2-3; D is perhaps TRBD1 (6 bases). The CDR3 is 13 amino acids. The V end lost 5 bases, the J end lost 5 bases, and 11 bases lay between the germline ends. Germline lookup yields CDR1 SGHAT and CDR2 FQNNGV. The DNA for the CDR3 is TGTGCCAGCAGCCCCGTAGGGGGAGATACGCAGTATTTT. This codes for CASSPVGGDTQYF. The full variable domain, with the rest looked up from reference TRBV11-2 and TRBJ2-3, is EAGVAQSPRYKIIEKRQSVAFWCNPISGHATLYWYQQILGQGPKLLIQFQNNGVVDDSQLPKDRFSAERLKGVDSTLKIQPAKLEDSAVYLCASSPVGGDTQYFGPGTRLTVL.

This chain connects TRBV27 to TRBJ1-6; no clear D. Germline V lookup: CDR1 MNHEY, CDR2 SMNVEV (reference sequence). With 4 bases removed from V and 11 bases from J, the gap between germline ends came to 18 bases. The CDR3 has 15 amino acids. The CDR3 is CASSSPRKIGTPLHF. The CDR3 nucleotides are TGTGCCAGCAGTTCCCCCAGAAAGATAGGAACACCCCTCCACTTT.

The chain has TRBV18 and TRBJ2-7; D possibly corresponds to TRBD1 (6 bases). Trimming cost V 3 bases and J 2 bases, with 11 bases left between them. CDR1 is KGHSH and CDR2 is LQKENI in the germline V gene. The CDR3 has 14 amino acids. The CDR3 sequence is CASSPGKGAYEQYF. CDR3 DNA: TGTGCCAGCTCACCGGGGAAGGGGGCCTACGAGCAGTACTTC.

The rearrangement uses TRBV4-1 and TRBJ1-3, with 7 nucleotides matching TRBD1. Per germline, CDR1 MGHRA and CDR2 YSYEKL. The CDR3 contains 16 residues. J was trimmed by 4 bases and V by 1 base; bases with no gene match: 7. The CDR3 loop is CASSQGLTGAGNTIYF. The CDR3 DNA is TGCGCCAGCAGCCAAGGATTAACAGGGGCCGGAAACACCATATATTTT.

V and J are TRBV5-8 and TRBJ1-5, with D tentatively TRBD1 (6 bases). Per germline, CDR1 SGHTS and CDR2 YDEGEE. The CDR3 is 14 residues long. V gave up 6 bases and J gave up 5 bases, with 15 bases separating them. The CDR3 bases are TGTGCCAGCACCAAATGGACAGCTGATCAGCCCCAGCATTTT. Encoded protein: CASTKWTADQPQHF.

The chain links TRBV9 to TRBJ2-7; TRBD1 matches 8 bases. Germline V gives CDR1 SGDLS, CDR2 YYNGEE. This CDR3 region has 15 residues. Trimming cost V 0 bases and J 5 bases; bases outside gene matches: 7. The CDR3 DNA reads TGTGCCAGCAGCGTAGCTACAGGGGGTAATAACGAGCAGTACTTC. Translating gives CASSVATGGNNEQYF.

DNA of the CDR3: TGTGCCAGCAGCCACAGGGGAGGGACCGGGGAGCTGTTTTTT. This encodes CASSHRGGTGELFF. This chain joins TRBV6-5 and TRBJ2-2, with D perhaps matching TRBD1 or TRBD2 (7 bases each). The CDR3 spans 14 residues. V dropped 6 bases and J dropped 5 bases, with 13 bases sitting between them. Germline V gene data show CDR1 as MNHEY and CDR2 as SVGAGI.

The genes are TRBV14 and TRBJ2-5; D gene ambiguous. The CDR3 sequence is 18 residues long. Per the germline V gene, CDR1 is SGHDN and CDR2 is FVKESK. The V and J ends lost 0 bases and 2 bases respectively, with 19 bases between them. CDR3 sequence: CASSQEPLWPAVQETQYF. The DNA of the CDR3 is TGTGCCAGCAGCCAAGAGCCCCTCTGGCCAGCAGTTCAAGAGACCCAGTACTTC.

This clone was found a few times. The chain employs TRBV5-1 and TRBJ2-5; tentative D call: TRBD2 (5 bases). The V end lost 3 bases, the J end lost 2 bases, and 5 bases lay between the germline ends. The CDR3 has 12 residues. Germline V gene data show CDR1 as SGHRS and CDR2 as YFSETQ. The CDR3 protein is CASSSGQETQYF. The CDR3 region has the DNA TGCGCCAGCAGCTCGGGACAAGAGACCCAGTACTTC.

This clone was detected only once. The V and J genes are TRBV7-2 and TRBJ2-7; D gene unclear. Germline V lookup: CDR1 SGHTA, CDR2 FQGNSA. With 1 base removed from V and 4 bases from J, the gap between germline ends came to 11 bases. The CDR3 runs to 14 residues. The CDR3 sequence: CASSLDDTPYEQYF. As DNA, the CDR3 is TGTGCCAGCAGCTTAGATGACACACCTTACGAGCAGTACTTC.

This chain connects TRBV19 to TRBJ2-7; tentatively, D is TRBD2 (6 bases). This CDR3 has 15 residues. Germline V lookup: CDR1 LNHDA, CDR2 SQIVND (reference sequence). The V and J ends lost 6 bases and 5 bases respectively, with 20 bases between them. The CDR3 sequence: CASSRFREEKNEQYF. CDR3 coding DNA: TGTGCCAGTAGCAGATTTAGGGAGGAGAAAAACGAGCAGTACTTC.

Written as DNA, the CDR3 is TGTGCCATCAGTGATTCCGGGACACCCTCCTACGAGCAGTACTTC. Its translation: CAISDSGTPSYEQYF. This chain uses TRBV10-3 with TRBJ2-7, with a weak D call TRBD1 (6 bases). The CDR3 covers 15 residues. V was shortened by 3 bases and J by 0 bases, with 12 bases between the two germline ends. Germline V lookup: CDR1 ENHRY, CDR2 SYGVKD.

The rearrangement uses TRBV6-5 and TRBJ2-1; 10 bases agree with TRBD1. Trimming removed 5 bases from V and 4 bases from J; junction bases left unmatched: 5. The germline V gene encodes CDR1 MNHEY and CDR2 SVGAGI. CDR3 length: 15 amino acids. Here the CDR3 reads CASSTDRGGYNEQFF. The CDR3 bases are TGTGCCAGCAGTACGGACAGGGGGGGGTACAATGAGCAGTTCTTC.

This clone was detected only a few times. The CDR3 region is CASSPTGSQPQHF. In DNA, the CDR3 is TGTGCCAGCTCACCTACAGGTAGTCAGCCCCAGCATTTT. The V and J genes are TRBV18 and TRBJ1-5; possible D gene TRBD1, 5 bases. This CDR3 contains 13 residues. The V gene's germline CDR1 is KGHSH and CDR2 LQKENI. V was trimmed by 3 bases and J by 6 bases, leaving 9 bases between them.

Only one count was recorded for this clone. This chain links TRBV28 with TRBJ2-5; D remains ambiguous. The J call may be incorrect, as the DNA end agrees better with TRBJ2-7. This CDR3 region has 14 residues. Germline V CDR1 and CDR2: MDHEN, SYDVKM. DNA for the CDR3: TGTGCCAGCAGTTTATGGGCCATGAGCTACGAGCAGTACTTC. Residues: CASSLWAMSYEQYF.

The count of this clone is one. The V gene is TRBV2, the J gene TRBJ2-1; D call uncertain. CDR1 is SNHLY and CDR2 is FYNNEI in the germline V gene. V gave up 6 bases and J gave up 4 bases, with 10 bases separating them. There are 13 residues in the CDR3. The CDR3 nucleotides are TGTGCCAGCAGCGCCCGACGGTACAATGAGCAGTTCTTC. Translation: CASSARRYNEQFF.

The chain couples TRBV29-1 to TRBJ1-1, with no clear D. Trimming removed 4 bases from V and 3 bases from J, with 12 bases in between. Germline values: CDR1 SQVTM, CDR2 ANQGSEA. This CDR3 contains 13 residues. In DNA, the CDR3 is TGCAGCGTTGTCCCCAGTCGATACACTGAAGCTTTCTTT. It codes for CSVVPSRYTEAFF.

The V and J genes are TRBV7-9 and TRBJ1-2; D uncertain. Trimming removed 4 bases from V and 2 bases from J, with 14 bases in between. CDR1 is SEHNR, CDR2 FQNEAQ, per germline (reference sequence). This CDR3 is built from 15 residues. This chain's CDR3 is CASSSVTGRNYGYTF. The CDR3 DNA reads TGTGCCAGCAGCTCCGTAACGGGGAGGAACTATGGCTACACCTTC.

This clone was observed once. The chain has TRBV13 and TRBJ2-3, with 7 bases matching TRBD2. The germline V gene has CDR1 PRHDT and CDR2 FYEKMQ (reference sequence). With V trimmed by 5 bases and J by 1 base, 12 bases remained unmatched. The CDR3 contains 17 residues. Here the CDR3 DNA reads TGTGCCAGCAGCCAGTTATGGGCGGGAGAAGGCACAGATACGCAGTATTTT. Translating it yields CASSQLWAGEGTDTQYF.

The chain recombines TRBV5-1 with TRBJ2-3; 10 bases fit TRBD1. The trim removed 4 bases at V and 1 base at J, leaving 15 bases unmatched. The germline V gene encodes CDR1 SGHRS and CDR2 YFSETQ. The CDR3 runs to 19 residues. Here the CDR3 reads CASSAGTGARYFGTDTQYF. As DNA, the CDR3 is TGCGCCAGCAGCGCCGGGACAGGGGCTAGATACTTTGGCACAGATACGCAGTATTTT.

V is TRBV5-1 and J is TRBJ2-2, with D tentatively TRBD1 (5 bases). Deletions cut 4 bases from V and 1 base from J, with 11 bases between. Germline lookup yields CDR1 SGHRS and CDR2 YFSETQ. This CDR3 comprises 15 residues. The CDR3 bases are TGCGCCAGCAGCACGACAGCACTGAACACCGGGGAGCTGTTTTTT. Translation gives CASSTTALNTGELFF. Filled out from reference TRBV5-1 and TRBJ2-2, the complete variable domain reads KAGVTQTPRYLIKTRGQQVTLSCSPISGHRSVSWYQQTPGQGLQFLFEYFSETQRNKGNFPGRFSGRQFSNSRSEMNVSTLELGDSALYLCASSTTALNTGELFFGEGSRLTVL.

The chain is built from TRBV6-6 and TRBJ1-2, with 11 bases identical to TRBD1. The CDR3 is made up of 14 amino acids. From germline, CDR1 is MNHNY and CDR2 SVGAGI (reference sequence). The V segment lost 7 bases and the J segment 4 bases; nucleotides outside the gene matches: 5. The CDR3 region has the DNA TGTGCCAGCACCGGACAGGGGGCCAGCTATGGCTACACCTTC. It yields the protein CASTGQGASYGYTF.

The V and J genes are TRBV25-1 and TRBJ1-2; D is possibly TRBD1 (6 bases). Deletions cut 7 bases from V and 6 bases from J, with 12 bases between. The CDR3 runs to 12 residues. Germline-derived CDR1 and CDR2 are MGHDK and SYGVNS. CDR3 DNA: TGTGCCAGCAAAGGTCAGGGGCATGGCTACACCTTC. Encoded protein: CASKGQGHGYTF.

This sequence joins TRBV28 and TRBJ2-7, with D possibly being TRBD2 (6 bases). This CDR3 comprises 12 residues. V was shortened by 10 bases and J by 0 bases, with 10 bases between the two germline ends. Germline CDR1 is MDHEN and CDR2 is SYDVKM. CDR3 in DNA: TGTGCCATCCCCGGGAGCTCCTACGAGCAGTACTTC. It yields the protein CAIPGSSYEQYF.